Presented here are 7 T cell receptor beta chains from one specimen sequenced in a study of blood T cell repertoires in COVID-19. Sequencing was performed with immunoSEQ multiplex PCR; in TCRdb, only in-frame clones are kept and a portion is missing. The sample holds approximately 190,000 clones, 82% seen once. The specimen was peripheral blood. The receptors shown here come from a woman aged 60 to 75 with COVID-19, enrolled during active disease.

The rearrangement uses TRBV5-1 and TRBJ2-3, with 13 bases aligning to TRBD2. CDR1 is SGHRS and CDR2 is YFSETQ in the germline V gene. V gave up 3 bases and J gave up 11 bases; unmatched junction bases: 9. This CDR3 comprises 15 residues. This chain's CDR3 is CASSSGTSGTLMQYF. The CDR3 bases are TGCGCCAGCAGCTCAGGGACTAGCGGGACCCTAATGCAGTATTTT.

The chain carries TRBV25-1 and TRBJ1-1, with a tentative D call TRBD1 (5 bases). Looked up from germline, CDR1 is MGHDK and CDR2 is SYGVNS. The CDR3 runs to 13 residues. The germline V and J ends were trimmed by 4 bases and 4 bases, with 10 bases remaining between them. CDR3 bases: TGTGCCAGCAGTGGGGCCGGGGGCACTGAAGCTTTCTTT. Its protein is CASSGAGGTEAFF.

The chain joins TRBV3-1 (or the pseudogene TRBV3-2) to TRBJ2-1; TRBD2 aligns across 10 bases. V was pared by 0 bases and J by 3 bases, with 5 bases of the junction left unmatched. The CDR3 spans 17 residues. The germline CDR1 and CDR2 sequences are LGHDT and YNNKEL (reference sequence). CDR3: CASSQEPQRGGYNEQFF. DNA for the CDR3: TGTGCCAGCAGCCAAGAACCCCAGCGGGGGGGCTACAATGAGCAGTTCTTC.

The chain is built from TRBV5-5 and TRBJ1-1, with a possible D match to TRBD1 (6 bases). Germline V gene sequence: CDR1 SGHKS, CDR2 YYEKEE (reference sequence). Trimming stripped 4 bases from V and 1 base from J, with 14 bases between. CDR3 length equals 15 residues. CDR3 in DNA: TGTGCCAGCAGCCTGATGACAGGTTCGAACACTGAAGCTTTCTTT. Protein: CASSLMTGSNTEAFF.

The J gene is TRBJ1-2, the V gene TRBV27, with 9 bases lining up with TRBD1. This CDR3 is 15 amino acids long. The V segment lost 7 bases and the J segment 5 bases; nucleotides outside the gene matches: 11. Per germline, CDR1 MNHEY and CDR2 SMNVEV (reference sequence). CDR3 amino acids: CASKAPGQGQYGYTF. In DNA form, the CDR3 reads TGTGCCAGCAAAGCCCCGGGACAGGGTCAATATGGCTACACCTTC.

The chain joins TRBV4-1 to TRBJ1-1, with TRBD1 identical over 8 bases. CDR3 length: 15 amino acids. The V gene end was trimmed by 0 bases and the J gene end by 4 bases; junction bases not matched to a gene: 4. Per the germline V gene, CDR1 is MGHRA and CDR2 is YSYEKL. CDR3 region: CASSQDWTGFTEAFF. CDR3 sequence (DNA): TGCGCCAGCAGCCAAGACTGGACAGGGTTCACTGAAGCTTTCTTT.

A word on this clone: The same CDR3 also results from other DNA sequences found in this sample. The genes are TRBV9 and TRBJ2-5; 12 bases match TRBD2. Germline trimming cut 4 bases from V and 0 bases from J; bases unmatched to any gene: 1. Germline values: CDR1 SGDLS, CDR2 YYNGEE. The CDR3 covers 15 residues. The CDR3 region is CASSLAGGDQETQYF. DNA for the CDR3: TGTGCCAGCAGCCTAGCGGGAGGGGACCAAGAGACCCAGTACTTC.